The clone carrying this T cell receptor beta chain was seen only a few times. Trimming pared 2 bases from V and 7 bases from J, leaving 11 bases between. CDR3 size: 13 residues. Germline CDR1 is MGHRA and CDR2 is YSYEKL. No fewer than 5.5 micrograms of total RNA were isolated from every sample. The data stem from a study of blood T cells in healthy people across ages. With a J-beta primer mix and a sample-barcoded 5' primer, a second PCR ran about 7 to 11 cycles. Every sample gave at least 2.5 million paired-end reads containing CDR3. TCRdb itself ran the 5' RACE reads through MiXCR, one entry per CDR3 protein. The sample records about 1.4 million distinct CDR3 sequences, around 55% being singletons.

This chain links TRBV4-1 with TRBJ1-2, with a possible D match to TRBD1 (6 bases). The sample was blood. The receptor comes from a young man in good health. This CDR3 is CASSQSDSGGYTF. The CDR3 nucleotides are TGCGCCAGCAGCCAATCGGACAGCGGTGGCTACACCTTC.